The text below deals with one T cell receptor beta chain. CDR3 length equals 16 residues. With V trimmed by 4 bases and J by 2 bases, 10 bases remained unmatched. Germline assignment: CDR1 MNHEY and CDR2 SVGEGT. Seattle patients were enrolled while actively infected and followed longitudinally. Per the study methods: Reference gene primer amplification gave estimated nucleated cell counts. TCRdb's table, derived via immunoSEQ multiplex PCR, lists solely in-frame clones and lacks some. D and trimming come from the DNA, and the V and J calls and clone size come from that table. Among over 85,000 clones listed, 92% were seen once. The sample originates from a study of blood T cell repertoires in COVID-19. Whole-study context: T cells, B-cell-depleted T cells, or PBMCs supplied cDNA or gDNA.

Sequencing was done on a sample of peripheral blood. This clonotype was obtained from a woman between 45 and 60 years old with COVID-19, enrolled during active disease. The chain employs TRBV6-2 or TRBV6-3 and TRBJ1-2; the match to TRBD1 covers 7 bases. The CDR3 bases are TGTGCCAGCAGTTTTAGGACAGGACTCATGAACTATGGCTACACCTTC. It is translated as CASSFRTGLMNYGYTF.